This entry concerns a single TCR beta chain. Its antigen is still unknown. The sample comes from a study of cytomegalovirus exposure and HLA in healthy donors. General study points: In a later analysis, HLA-C alleles had the fewest associated TCRs, DRB1 alleles the most. V- and J-gene trimming in TCR beta was tied to a missense DCLRE1C variant by an analysis performed later. Listed as cytomegalovirus-associated were 150 or so TCR beta chains.

13 Jbeta primers and 60 Vbeta primers were used for the PCR. Per the study methods: Roughly 10 million shared chains were among tens of millions of unique TCR beta chains counted in a later analysis. Repertoires were generated with immunoSEQ multiplex PCR, while TCRdb's copy carries only in-frame clones and drops some. V and J calls and clone size are as listed in that table; D and trimming were resolved from the DNA. This sample has a few hundred thousand clones; 70% to 85% occur once, and the top ten carry about 0.23%. Trimming at V came to 3 bases and at J to 6 bases, leaving 8 bases not matched to a gene. There are 17 residues in the CDR3. Germline V gives CDR1 MNHEY, CDR2 SMNVEV (reference sequence).

The sample comprised PBMCs. The V gene is TRBV27, the J gene TRBJ2-3; 14 bases are shared with TRBD2. The sequence was collected from a girl between 2 and 10 years old in good health and CMV-seronegative. CDR3 residues: CASSFLGTSGSTDTQYF. The CDR3 nucleotides read TGTGCCAGCAGTTTCCTCGGGACTAGCGGGAGTACTGATACGCAGTATTTT.